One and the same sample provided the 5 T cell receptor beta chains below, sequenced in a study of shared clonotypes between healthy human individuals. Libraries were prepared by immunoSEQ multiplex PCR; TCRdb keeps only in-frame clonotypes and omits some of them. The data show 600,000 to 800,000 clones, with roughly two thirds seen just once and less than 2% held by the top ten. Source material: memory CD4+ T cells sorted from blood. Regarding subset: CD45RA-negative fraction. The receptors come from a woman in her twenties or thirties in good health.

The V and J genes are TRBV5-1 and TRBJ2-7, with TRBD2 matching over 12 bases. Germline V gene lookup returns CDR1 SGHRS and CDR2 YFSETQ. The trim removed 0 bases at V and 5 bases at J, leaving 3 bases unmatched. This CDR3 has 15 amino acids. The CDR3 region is CASSLGLAGVNEQYF. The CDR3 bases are TGCGCCAGCAGCTTGGGACTAGCGGGAGTTAACGAGCAGTACTTC.

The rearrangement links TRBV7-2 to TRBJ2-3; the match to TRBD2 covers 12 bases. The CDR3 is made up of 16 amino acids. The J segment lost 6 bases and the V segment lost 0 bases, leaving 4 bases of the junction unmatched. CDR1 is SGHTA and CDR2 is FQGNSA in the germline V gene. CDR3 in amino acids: CASSLALAGGGDTQYF. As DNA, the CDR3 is TGTGCCAGCAGCTTAGCACTAGCGGGAGGTGGTGATACGCAGTATTTT.

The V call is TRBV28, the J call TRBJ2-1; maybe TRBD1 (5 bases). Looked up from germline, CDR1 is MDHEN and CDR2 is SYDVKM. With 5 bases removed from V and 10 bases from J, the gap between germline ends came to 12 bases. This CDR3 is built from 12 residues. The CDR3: CASSQQVPEQFF. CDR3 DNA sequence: TGTGCCAGCAGTCAACAGGTACCAGAGCAGTTCTTC.

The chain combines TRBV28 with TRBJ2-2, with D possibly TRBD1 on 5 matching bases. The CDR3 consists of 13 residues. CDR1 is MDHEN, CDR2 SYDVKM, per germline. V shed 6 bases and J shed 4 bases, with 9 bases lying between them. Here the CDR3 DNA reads TGTGCCAGCAGCCGCAGGGCCACCGGGGAGCTGTTTTTT. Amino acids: CASSRRATGELFF.

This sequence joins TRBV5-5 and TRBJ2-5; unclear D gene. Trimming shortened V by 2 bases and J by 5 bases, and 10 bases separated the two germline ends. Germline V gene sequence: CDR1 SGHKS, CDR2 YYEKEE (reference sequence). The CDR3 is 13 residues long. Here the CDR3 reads CASSFLGGETQYF. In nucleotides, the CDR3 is TGTGCCAGCAGCTTTTTGGGTGGCGAGACCCAGTACTTC. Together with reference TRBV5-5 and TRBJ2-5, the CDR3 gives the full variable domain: DAGVTQSPTHLIKTRGQQVTLRCSPISGHKSVSWYQQVLGQGPQFIFQYYEKEERGRGNFPDRFSARQFPNYSSELNVNALLLGDSALYLCASSFLGGETQYFGPGTRLLVL.